Listed below are T cell receptor beta chains from one sample, sequenced in a study of tumor and adjacent non-tumor tissue in lung cancer. TCRdb reanalysed the multiplex PCR reads using MiXCR and keeps one entry per CDR3 protein. The sample contains 90,000 or so distinct CDR3 sequences, about 61% of which appear only once. Sequencing used lung tumor tissue. These receptors were collected from a man in his 70s with non-small cell lung cancer. CDR3s include the opening cysteine and the closing phenylalanine or tryptophan. The order of the fields is CDR3 DNA, CDR3 protein, D gene, clone size, J gene, V gene. A D gene is named only where the DNA matches it firmly. Clone size is stated in some rows and not others, as once, few, many or a class when expanded.

CDR3nt: TGTACCAGCAGTCCAACATCCCGGGACAGGGGGTCTCCCTACGAGCAGTACTTC
CDR3aa: CTSSPTSRDRGSPYEQYF
d_gene: TRBD1
abundance: few
j_gene: TRBJ2-7
v_gene: TRBV11-2

CDR3nt: TGTGCCATCAGTGAGTCGAAGGCGTCCGGACTGTTTTTT
CDR3aa: CAISESKASGLFF
d_gene: NA
abundance: many
j_gene: TRBJ1-4
v_gene: TRBV10-3

CDR3nt: TGCAGCGTTATCGGGGGAGCTAACATTGAAGCTTTCTTT
CDR3aa: CSVIGGANIEAFF
d_gene: NA
abundance: NA
j_gene: TRBJ1-1
v_gene: TRBV29-1

CDR3nt: TGCAGTATTTCGAGAGGGATCTACGAGCAGTACTTC
CDR3aa: CSISRGIYEQYF
d_gene: NA
abundance: NA
j_gene: TRBJ2-7
v_gene: TRBV29-1

CDR3nt: TGTGCCAGCAGCCGAGGAGGAACTGGAAGCACCATATATTTT
CDR3aa: CASSRGGTGSTIYF
d_gene: NA
abundance: few
j_gene: TRBJ1-3
v_gene: TRBV7-3

CDR3nt: TGCGCCAACAGCATTACAGGGGTGCACACCGGGGAGCTGTTTTTT
CDR3aa: CANSITGVHTGELFF
d_gene: TRBD1
abundance: NA
j_gene: TRBJ2-2
v_gene: TRBV5-1

CDR3nt: TGTGCCAGGAGTGAAGCGCCTAGCTATGGGGAGCTGTTTTTT
CDR3aa: CARSEAPSYGELFF
d_gene: NA
abundance: NA
j_gene: TRBJ2-2
v_gene: TRBV6-1

CDR3nt: TGTGCCAGCAGCTTAGCGTCAGGGACAGGAGGCCAGCCCCAGCATTTT
CDR3aa: CASSLASGTGGQPQHF
d_gene: TRBD1
abundance: NA
j_gene: TRBJ1-5
v_gene: TRBV7-9

CDR3nt: TGCGCAAGCAGCCAAGATCGGATAGCGGGCTACTACGAGCGGTACTTC
CDR3aa: CASSQDRIAGYYERYF
d_gene: TRBD2
abundance: NA
j_gene: TRBJ2-7
v_gene: TRBV4-1

CDR3nt: TGCGCCAGGAGCCAAGATTGGGGGGCCGGGGAGACCCAGTACTTT
CDR3aa: CARSQDWGAGETQYF
d_gene: NA
abundance: NA
j_gene: TRBJ2-5
v_gene: TRBV4-1

CDR3nt: TGTGCCATCAGTGAGTCGGGGAGTTATAATTCACCCCTCCACTTT
CDR3aa: CAISESGSYNSPLHF
d_gene: NA
abundance: many
j_gene: TRBJ1-6
v_gene: TRBV10-3

CDR3nt: TGTGCCATCAGCGAGTCGACTCAGTGCACCGGGGAGCTGTTTTTT
CDR3aa: CAISESTQCTGELFF
d_gene: NA
abundance: NA
j_gene: TRBJ2-2
v_gene: TRBV10-3

CDR3nt: TGTGCCACCAGGGATGAACATGGGGCCCTTAACTATGGCTACACCTTC
CDR3aa: CATRDEHGALNYGYTF
d_gene: NA
abundance: NA
j_gene: TRBJ1-2
v_gene: TRBV24-1

CDR3nt: TGTGCCAGCAGCTTGCCCGTGTCTCGAAACACCATATATTTT
CDR3aa: CASSLPVSRNTIYF
d_gene: NA
abundance: NA
j_gene: TRBJ1-3
v_gene: TRBV5-6

CDR3nt: TGTGCCACCACAACTAAGCGGCCGAGCTCCTACAATGAGCAGTTCTTC
CDR3aa: CATTTKRPSSYNEQFF
d_gene: NA
abundance: many
j_gene: TRBJ2-1
v_gene: TRBV6-5

CDR3nt: TGTGCCAGCAGCTTTGGGACAGATACGCAGTATTTT
CDR3aa: CASSFGTDTQYF
d_gene: NA
abundance: many
j_gene: TRBJ2-3
v_gene: TRBV7-9

CDR3nt: TGTGCCAGCATCTCGACGACAGCGATCACCTGGGAGCTGTTTTTT
CDR3aa: CASISTTAITWELFF
d_gene: NA
abundance: NA
j_gene: TRBJ2-2
v_gene: TRBV11-1

CDR3nt: TGTGCCACCTCAGACAGGGGAATTTCCTACGAGCAGTACTTC
CDR3aa: CATSDRGISYEQYF
d_gene: TRBD1
abundance: NA
j_gene: TRBJ2-7
v_gene: TRBV2

CDR3nt: TGTGCCACACAGGGGGCGAGCAATCAGCCCCAGCATTTT
CDR3aa: CATQGASNQPQHF
d_gene: TRBD1
abundance: NA
j_gene: TRBJ1-5
v_gene: TRBV24-1

CDR3nt: TGTGCCAGCAGTCCCGCCGGGTCCTCATCCATCCACTTT
CDR3aa: CASSPAGSSSIHF
d_gene: NA
abundance: NA
j_gene: TRBJ1-6
v_gene: TRBV11-2

CDR3nt: TGTGCCAGCAGTTTGATCCAGGGGAATCAGCCCCAGCATTTT
CDR3aa: CASSLIQGNQPQHF
d_gene: NA
abundance: once
j_gene: TRBJ1-5
v_gene: TRBV28

CDR3nt: TGCAATGCTAGAGGACTAGCGGGAGGGCCAGGGCCTTACGAGCATTACTTC
CDR3aa: CNARGLAGGPGPYEHYF
d_gene: TRBD2
abundance: NA
j_gene: TRBJ2-7
v_gene: TRBV20-1

CDR3nt: TGCAGTGATAGAGATGCCTTCTCTGCTGGCGGAAGACTATACGAGCAGTACTTC
CDR3aa: CSDRDAFSAGGRLYEQYF
d_gene: NA
abundance: NA
j_gene: TRBJ2-7
v_gene: TRBV20-1

CDR3nt: TGTGCCAGCAGCGCTTCTTCCCGCGTTGAGGAGACCCTGTACTTC
CDR3aa: CASSASSRVEETLYF
d_gene: NA
abundance: NA
j_gene: TRBJ2-5
v_gene: TRBV9

CDR3nt: TGTAGCACCATGGGGCAGGGGCTCCACGAGCAGTACTTC
CDR3aa: CSTMGQGLHEQYF
d_gene: NA
abundance: NA
j_gene: TRBJ2-7
v_gene: TRBV29-1

CDR3nt: TGTGCCGGCAGTTCACTGGTGGGCACAGATATGCAGTATTTT
CDR3aa: CAGSSLVGTDMQYF
d_gene: NA
abundance: NA
j_gene: TRBJ2-3
v_gene: TRBV11-2

CDR3nt: TGTGCCGGCAGTTTCGAGCGGTGCGTCTACAATGAGCAGTTCTTC
CDR3aa: CAGSFERCVYNEQFF
d_gene: NA
abundance: NA
j_gene: TRBJ2-1
v_gene: TRBV12-3/TRBV12-4